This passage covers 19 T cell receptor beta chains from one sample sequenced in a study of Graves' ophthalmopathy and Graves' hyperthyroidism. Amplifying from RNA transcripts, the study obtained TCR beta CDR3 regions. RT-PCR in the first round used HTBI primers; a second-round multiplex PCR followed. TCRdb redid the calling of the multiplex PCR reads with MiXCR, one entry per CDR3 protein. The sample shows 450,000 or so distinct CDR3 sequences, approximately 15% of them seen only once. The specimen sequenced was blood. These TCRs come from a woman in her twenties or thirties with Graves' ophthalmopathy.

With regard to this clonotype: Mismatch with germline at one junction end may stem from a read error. This CDR3 is CASSEVGVAGDNYSYTF. In nucleotides, the CDR3 is TGTGCCAGCAGTGAAGTTGGCGTGGCAGGGGATAACTATAGCTACACCTTC. The chain carries TRBV6-1 and TRBJ1-2; tentative D call: TRBD1 (6 bases). The germline V gene has CDR1 MNHNS and CDR2 SASEGT. CDR3 length: 17 residues.

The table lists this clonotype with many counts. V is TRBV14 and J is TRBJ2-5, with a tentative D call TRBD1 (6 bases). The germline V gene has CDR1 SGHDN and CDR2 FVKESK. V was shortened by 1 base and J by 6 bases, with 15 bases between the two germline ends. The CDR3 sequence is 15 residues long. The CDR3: CASSQGLGQIKTQYF. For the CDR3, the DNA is TGTGCCAGCAGCCAAGGATTAGGACAGATAAAGACCCAGTACTTC.

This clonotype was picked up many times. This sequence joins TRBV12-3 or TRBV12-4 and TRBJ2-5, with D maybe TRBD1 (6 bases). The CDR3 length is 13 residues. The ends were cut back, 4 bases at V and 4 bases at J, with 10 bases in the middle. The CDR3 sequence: CASSWDIRETQYF. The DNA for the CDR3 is TGTGCCAGCAGTTGGGACATTCGAGAGACCCAGTACTTC.

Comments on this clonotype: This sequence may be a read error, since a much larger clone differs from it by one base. CDR3 protein: CASSFSGVEDTQYF. The CDR3 coding sequence is TGTGCCAGCAGTTTTTCCGGGGTAGAGGATACCCAGTACTTC. The rearrangement joins TRBV2 to TRBJ2-5; TRBD2 might be the D (5 bases). Trimming left V 5 bases short and J 8 bases short, with 18 bases between. Germline assignment: CDR1 SNHLY and CDR2 FYNNEI. This CDR3 spans 14 amino acids.

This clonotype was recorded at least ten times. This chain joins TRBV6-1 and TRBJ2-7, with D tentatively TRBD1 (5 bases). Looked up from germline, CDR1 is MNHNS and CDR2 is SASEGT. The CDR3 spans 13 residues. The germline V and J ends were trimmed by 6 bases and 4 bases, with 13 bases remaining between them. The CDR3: CASRQEKRYEQYF. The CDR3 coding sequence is TGTGCCAGCAGACAGGAGAAGAGATACGAGCAGTACTTC.

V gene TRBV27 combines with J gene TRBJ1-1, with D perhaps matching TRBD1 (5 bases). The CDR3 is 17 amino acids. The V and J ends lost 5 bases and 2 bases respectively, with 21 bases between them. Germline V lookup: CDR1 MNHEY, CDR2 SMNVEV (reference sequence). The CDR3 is CASSLQLRQRTNTEAFF. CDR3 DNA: TGTGCCAGCAGTCTGCAGCTTCGACAGCGGACAAACACTGAAGCTTTCTTT.

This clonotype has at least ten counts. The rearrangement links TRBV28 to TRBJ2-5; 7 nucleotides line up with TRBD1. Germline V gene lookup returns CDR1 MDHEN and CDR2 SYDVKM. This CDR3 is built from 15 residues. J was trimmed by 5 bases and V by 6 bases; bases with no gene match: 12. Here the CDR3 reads CASSQPGQLEETQYF. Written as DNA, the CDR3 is TGTGCCAGCAGCCAACCGGGACAGCTAGAGGAGACCCAGTACTTC.

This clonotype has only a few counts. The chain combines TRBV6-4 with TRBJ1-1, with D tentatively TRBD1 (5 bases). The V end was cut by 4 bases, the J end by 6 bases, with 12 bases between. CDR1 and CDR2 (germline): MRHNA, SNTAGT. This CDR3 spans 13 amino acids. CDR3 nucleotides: TGTGCCAGCAGTGTTTCAGGGTTCGCTGAAGCTTTCTTT. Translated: CASSVSGFAEAFF.

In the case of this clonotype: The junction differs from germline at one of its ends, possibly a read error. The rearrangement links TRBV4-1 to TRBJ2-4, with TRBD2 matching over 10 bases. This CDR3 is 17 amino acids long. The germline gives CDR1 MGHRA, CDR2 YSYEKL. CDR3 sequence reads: CASSPLAGGLDKNIKYF. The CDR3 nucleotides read TGCGCCAGCAGCCCCTTAGCGGGGGGCCTGGACAAAAACATTAAGTACTTC.

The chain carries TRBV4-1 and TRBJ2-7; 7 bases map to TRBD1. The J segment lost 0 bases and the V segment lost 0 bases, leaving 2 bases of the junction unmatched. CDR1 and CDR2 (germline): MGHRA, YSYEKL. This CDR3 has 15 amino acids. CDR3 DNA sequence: TGCGCCAGCAGCCAAGATGGGACAGCCTCCTACGAGCAGTACTTC. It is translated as CASSQDGTASYEQYF.

The CDR3 DNA sequence: TGTGCTAGTGGGTCCGATGCGGAACAAGAGACCCAGTACTTC. Amino acid sequence: CASGSDAEQETQYF. The chain uses TRBV12-5 and TRBJ2-5; no reliable D call. The length of the CDR3 is 14 residues. CDR1 and CDR2 (germline): LGHNT, FRNRAP. Between the trimmed V and J ends, which lost 6 bases and 2 bases, there was a span of 13 bases.

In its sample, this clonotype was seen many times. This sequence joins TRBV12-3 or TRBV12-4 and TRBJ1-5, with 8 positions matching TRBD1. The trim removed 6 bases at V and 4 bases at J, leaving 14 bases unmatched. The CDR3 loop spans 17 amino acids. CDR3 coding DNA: TGTGCCAGCAGCACCGGCGGACAGGGTGTACGAAATCAGCCCCAGCATTTT. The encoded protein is CASSTGGQGVRNQPQHF.

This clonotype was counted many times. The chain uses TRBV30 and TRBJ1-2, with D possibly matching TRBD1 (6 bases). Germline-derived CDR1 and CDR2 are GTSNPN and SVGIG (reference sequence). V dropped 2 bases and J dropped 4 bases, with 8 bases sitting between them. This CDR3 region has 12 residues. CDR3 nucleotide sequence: TGTGCCTGGAGTCTGGACAGCTATGGCTACACCTTC. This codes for CAWSLDSYGYTF. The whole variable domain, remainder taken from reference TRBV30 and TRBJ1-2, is SQTIHQWPATLVQPVGSPLSLECTVEGTSNPNLYWYRQAAGRGLQLLFYSVGIGQISSEVPQNLSASRPQDRQFILSSKKLLLSDSGFYLCAWSLDSYGYTFGSGTRLTVV.

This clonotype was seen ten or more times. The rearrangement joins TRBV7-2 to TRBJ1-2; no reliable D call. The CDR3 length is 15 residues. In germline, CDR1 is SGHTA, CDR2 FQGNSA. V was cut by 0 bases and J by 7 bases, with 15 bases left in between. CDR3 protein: CASSLAGPYGGGYTF. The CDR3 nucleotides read TGTGCCAGCAGCTTAGCTGGACCCTACGGTGGTGGCTACACCTTC.

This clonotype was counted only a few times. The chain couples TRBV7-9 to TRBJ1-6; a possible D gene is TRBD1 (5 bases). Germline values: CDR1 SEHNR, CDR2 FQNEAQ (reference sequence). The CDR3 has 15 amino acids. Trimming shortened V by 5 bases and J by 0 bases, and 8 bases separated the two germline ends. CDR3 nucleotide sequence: TGTGCCAGCAGCGGGGCGAGCTCCTATAATTCACCCCTCCACTTT. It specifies CASSGASSYNSPLHF.

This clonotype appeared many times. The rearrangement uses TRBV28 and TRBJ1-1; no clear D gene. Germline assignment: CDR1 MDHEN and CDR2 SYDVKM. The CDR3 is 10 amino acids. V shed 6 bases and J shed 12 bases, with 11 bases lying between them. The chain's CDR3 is CASSFRTPFF. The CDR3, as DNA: TGTGCCAGCAGCTTCAGAACCCCTTTCTTT.

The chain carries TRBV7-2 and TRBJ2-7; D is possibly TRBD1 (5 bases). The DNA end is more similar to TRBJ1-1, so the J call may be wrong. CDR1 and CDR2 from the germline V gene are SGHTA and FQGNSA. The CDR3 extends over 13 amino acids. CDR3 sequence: CASSFSGSVEAFF. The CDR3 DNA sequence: TGTGCCAGCAGCTTTTCAGGGAGCGTCGAAGCTTTCTTT.

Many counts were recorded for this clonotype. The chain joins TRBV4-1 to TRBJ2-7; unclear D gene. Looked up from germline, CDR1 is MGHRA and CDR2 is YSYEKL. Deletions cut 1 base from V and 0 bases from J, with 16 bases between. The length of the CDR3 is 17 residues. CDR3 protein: CASSQGSRTDFSYEQYF. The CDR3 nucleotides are TGCGCCAGCAGCCAAGGAAGTCGGACCGACTTCTCCTACGAGCAGTACTTC.

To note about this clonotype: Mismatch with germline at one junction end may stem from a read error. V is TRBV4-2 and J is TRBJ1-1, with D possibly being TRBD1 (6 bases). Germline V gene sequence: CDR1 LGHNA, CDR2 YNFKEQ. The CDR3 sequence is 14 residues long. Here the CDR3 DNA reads TGTGCCAGCACCCAAACAGGGTCGGGCACTGAAGCTTTCTTT. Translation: CASTQTGSGTEAFF.